A selection of T cell receptor beta chains follows, all from one sample in a study of blood T cells in healthy people across ages. TCRdb re-derived calls from the 5' RACE reads in MiXCR, one entry per CDR3 protein. The sample lists hundreds of thousands of distinct CDR3 sequences, approximately 49% occurring once. Material: blood. These receptors were collected from a woman aged 60 to 75 in good health. CDR3s include the opening cysteine and the closing phenylalanine or tryptophan. A D gene is named only where the DNA matches it firmly. A row's size may be missing; if present it is once, few, many or a size class.

clone size,CDR3 length,V gene,J gene,D gene,CDR3 protein,CDR3 DNA
NA,16,TRBV5-1,TRBJ2-5,NA,CASSDKLPGGNNEQYF,TGCGCCAGCAGCGACAAGCTTCCTGGCGGGAATAATGAGCAGTACTTC
NA,15,TRBV7-2,TRBJ2-1,TRBD2,CASSSNGRGGNEQFF,TGTGCCAGCAGCTCCAACGGGAGGGGTGGGAATGAGCAGTTCTTC
NA,13,TRBV6-2/TRBV6-3,TRBJ2-5,NA,CASSYRFQETQYF,TGTGCCAGCAGTTATCGCTTCCAAGAGACCCAGTACTTC
many,18,TRBV11-2,TRBJ2-7,NA,CASSLNPPQAKGVYEQYF,TGTGCCAGCAGCTTAAACCCCCCTCAAGCGAAAGGAGTCTACGAGCAGTACTTC
few,17,TRBV7-2,TRBJ2-6,TRBD2,CASSPASGSSGANVLTF,TGTGCCAGCAGCCCCGCTAGCGGGAGCTCTGGGGCCAACGTCCTGACTTTC
NA,16,TRBV2,TRBJ2-1,TRBD2,CASSATVAGSYNEQFF,TGTGCCAGCAGTGCTACTGTAGCGGGAAGTTACAATGAGCAGTTCTTC
once,16,TRBV4-3,TRBJ2-7,TRBD1,CASSQETGRGPYEQYF,TGCGCCAGCAGCCAAGAAACTGGCAGGGGGCCCTACGAGCAGTACTTC
NA,16,TRBV29-1,TRBJ2-3,TRBD1,CSVDGGPGQGTDTQYF,TGCAGCGTTGATGGGGGGCCGGGACAGGGCACAGATACGCAGTATTTT
NA,14,TRBV5-8,TRBJ1-2,NA,CASSLRTPHGGYTF,TGTGCCAGCAGCTTGCGGACACCCCATGGAGGCTACACCTTC
NA,15,TRBV28,TRBJ2-3,TRBD1,CASSPGDRNTDTQYF,TGTGCCAGCAGTCCGGGGGACAGGAACACAGATACGCAGTATTTT
once,13,TRBV20-1,TRBJ1-1,NA,CSARKGVNTEAFF,TGCAGTGCTAGGAAGGGGGTGAACACTGAAGCTTTCTTT
NA,13,TRBV10-3,TRBJ1-1,TRBD1,CAISGDRNTEAFF,TGTGCCATCAGTGGGGACAGGAACACTGAAGCTTTCTTT
few,16,TRBV4-2,TRBJ2-5,TRBD1,CASSQDRGQGKETQYF,TGTGCCAGCAGCCAAGATCGGGGACAGGGGAAAGAGACCCAGTACTTC
NA,15,TRBV20-1,TRBJ2-3,NA,CSARGRADRQDTQYF,TGCAGTGCTAGAGGGCGAGCGGATCGACAAGATACGCAGTATTTT
NA,15,TRBV7-9,TRBJ2-7,NA,CASSPDAVLAYEQYF,TGTGCCAGCAGTCCGGATGCGGTTCTGGCCTACGAGCAGTACTTC
few,12,TRBV18,TRBJ1-6,NA,CASSPRNSPLHF,TGTGCCAGCTCACCAAGAAACTCACCCCTCCACTTT
NA,14,TRBV14,TRBJ2-2,TRBD2,CASSQRERTGELFF,TGTGCCAGCAGCCAGCGGGAGCGCACCGGGGAGCTGTTTTTT
NA,14,TRBV10-3,TRBJ1-2,TRBD1,CAALNDRGNYGYTF,TGTGCCGCACTTAATGACAGGGGGAACTATGGCTACACCTTC
NA,14,TRBV21-1,TRBJ2-5,NA,CASLAGDRGETQYF,TGTGCCAGCCTCGCAGGTGATCGGGGGGAGACCCAGTACTTC
NA,16,TRBV3-1,TRBJ1-1,NA,CASSQSSGSPNTEAFF,TGTGCCAGCAGCCAATCCTCCGGCAGTCCGAACACTGAAGCTTTCTTT
NA,14,TRBV28,TRBJ2-5,NA,CASSPSPEGETQYF,TGTGCCAGCAGTCCATCACCCGAGGGGGAGACCCAGTACTTC
NA,15,TRBV10-3,TRBJ1-3,NA,CAISEPGTSGNTIYF,TGTGCCATCAGTGAACCCGGGACGTCAGGAAACACCATATATTTT
few,15,TRBV9,TRBJ1-2,TRBD1,CASSISGTGVEGYTF,TGTGCCAGCAGCATCTCCGGGACAGGGGTGGAAGGCTACACCTTC
few,15,TRBV4-2,TRBJ2-7,TRBD1,CASSQPQGAAYEQYF,TGTGCCAGCAGCCAACCACAGGGGGCCGCCTACGAGCAGTACTTC
NA,16,TRBV3-1,TRBJ1-4,NA,CASSQSGGGRGEKLFF,TGTGCCAGCAGCCAGTCAGGTGGGGGGCGCGGTGAAAAACTGTTTTTT
NA,17,TRBV27,TRBJ2-1,NA,CASSPRFWGFGDNEQFF,TGTGCCAGCAGTCCCCGATTTTGGGGGTTCGGGGACAATGAGCAGTTCTTC
few,11,TRBV20-1,TRBJ1-2,NA,CSPPTGYGYTF,TGCAGTCCCCCCACGGGGTATGGCTACACCTTC
NA,15,TRBV9,TRBJ2-1,TRBD2,CASSEGTSGTNEQFF,TGTGCCAGCAGCGAGGGGACTAGCGGTACTAATGAGCAGTTCTTC
NA,15,TRBV10-3,TRBJ2-5,TRBD2,CAISESTLAGETQYF,TGTGCCATCAGTGAGTCGACGCTAGCGGGCGAGACCCAGTACTTC